Listed below are T cell receptor beta chains from one sample, sequenced in a study of blood T cell repertoires in COVID-19. Some clones are missing from TCRdb's copy, which holds only in-frame ones; the method was immunoSEQ multiplex PCR. This sample has roughly 370,000 clones; 85% to 90% occur once, and the top ten carry around 9.3%. Sequencing was performed on PBMCs or T cells enriched from blood (not recorded which). These receptors originate from a woman between 50 and 59 years old who had recovered from COVID-19. The CDR3 runs from the conserved cysteine through the conserved F or W. Each record gives: J gene, clone size, CDR3 length, V gene, D gene, CDR3 DNA, CDR3 protein. D genes are given only for firm matches. Clone size is stated in some rows and not others, as once, few, many or a class when expanded.

>TRBJ2-1|.|13|TRBV5-1|.
TGCGCCAGCAGCAACCCAGGGTCTTGGGAGCAGTTCTTC
CASSNPGSWEQFF
>TRBJ2-4|.|17|TRBV5-1|.
TGCGCCAGCAGCTTGTTCGGCCAGGACCCTAGTGGGGCCATTCAGTACTTC
CASSLFGQDPSGAIQYF
>TRBJ1-5|once|15|TRBV5-1|.
TGCGCCAGCAGCTTGGGGCAGGGCGATAATCAGCCCCAGCATTTT
CASSLGQGDNQPQHF
>TRBJ1-2|few|12|TRBV29-1|TRBD1
TGCAGCGCCGGGACAGGGGACTATGGCTACACCTTC
CSAGTGDYGYTF
>TRBJ2-7|many|15|TRBV6-2/TRBV6-3|TRBD1
TGTGCCAGCAGCCCTCTTCGGACAGGAGTCTACGAGCAGTACTTC
CASSPLRTGVYEQYF
>TRBJ2-7|.|17|TRBV18|TRBD1
TGTGCCAGCTCACCTAGCTCATGGACAGGAGCTTCCTACGAGCAGTACTTC
CASSPSSWTGASYEQYF
>TRBJ1-4|.|16|TRBV19|TRBD1
TGTGCCAGTAGTATCAGGAGCCGGACAGGGCTCGAAAAACTGTTTTTT
CASSIRSRTGLEKLFF
>TRBJ1-4|.|14|TRBV7-2|.
TGTGCCAGCAGCTTCGGCGGAGTCAATGAAAAACTGTTTTTT
CASSFGGVNEKLFF
>TRBJ1-5|.|13|TRBV6-5|.
TGTGCCAGCAGTTATTCAGGGCATCAGCCCCAGCATTTT
CASSYSGHQPQHF
>TRBJ1-5|.|20|TRBV19|.
TGTGCCAGTAGTCTGCCCCTCAGTTTTGGGGTTAGGGGGAGCAATCAGCCCCAGCATTTT
CASSLPLSFGVRGSNQPQHF
>TRBJ1-5|.|14|TRBV2|TRBD1
TGTGCCAGCAGCCCGGGACAGACCTATCAGCCCCAGCATTTT
CASSPGQTYQPQHF
>TRBJ1-6|.|16|TRBV7-8|.
TGTGCCAGCAGCTTAGAGCCCAGGGGCCTTAATTCACCCCTCCACTTT
CASSLEPRGLNSPLHF
>TRBJ1-2|.|12|TRBV29-1|.
TGCAGCGTCTACAGGCTGGTCTATGGCTACACCTTC
CSVYRLVYGYTF
>TRBJ1-6|.|17|TRBV24-1|.
TGTGCCACCAGTGATTTCCATGGGGACTCGCGACGGTCACCCCTCCACTTT
CATSDFHGDSRRSPLHF
>TRBJ2-3|.|14|TRBV6-4|TRBD1
TGTGCCAGCAGGCAGGGGGCAGGGACAGATACGCAGTATTTT
CASRQGAGTDTQYF
>TRBJ2-2|.|18|TRBV5-1|TRBD2
TGCGCCAGCAGCTTAGGGGCTAGCGGGGGGCCAAACACCGGGGAGCTGTTTTTT
CASSLGASGGPNTGELFF
>TRBJ2-7|.|14|TRBV4-2|.
TGTGCCAGCAGCCAGGAGTTAAGCGGGTACGAGCAGTACTTC
CASSQELSGYEQYF
>TRBJ1-4|.|14|TRBV10-3|TRBD1
TGTGCCACCGGGACAGGGCCGAATGGGGAAAAACTGTTTTTT
CATGTGPNGEKLFF
>TRBJ1-4|.|15|TRBV2|TRBD1
TGTGCCAGCAGTGGGGGGACAGGGCGGAATGAAAAACTGTTTTTT
CASSGGTGRNEKLFF
>TRBJ1-1|.|12|TRBV27|.
TGTGCCAGCTCCCTGACGGGGACTGAAGCTTTCTTT
CASSLTGTEAFF
>TRBJ1-5|.|15|TRBV19|TRBD1
TGTGCCAGTAGTATAGGACAGGGTCTTGTCGAGCCCCAGCATTTT
CASSIGQGLVEPQHF
>TRBJ2-3|.|12|TRBV12-3/TRBV12-4|TRBD2
TGTGCCAGCAGCCCAACTAGCGGGTCTAGGTATTTT
CASSPTSGSRYF
>TRBJ2-7|.|15|TRBV27|TRBD2
TGTGCCAGCAGTTTAGAGCGGGGGGGCCCCTACGAGCAGTACTTC
CASSLERGGPYEQYF
>TRBJ1-5|few|14|TRBV27|.
TGTGCCAGCGCTCAGGGGTTTTGGAGTCAGCCCCAGCATTTT
CASAQGFWSQPQHF
>TRBJ1-1|.|14|TRBV27|.
TGTGCCAGCAGGCGGGGGGCTTCGAACACTGAAGCTTTCTTT
CASRRGASNTEAFF
>TRBJ2-7|.|13|TRBV14|.
TGTGCCAGCAGCCAAAGGAGCGGCTACGAGCAGTACTTC
CASSQRSGYEQYF
>TRBJ1-3|.|15|TRBV3-1/TRBV3-2|.
TGTGCCAGCAGCCAAGTTCTTGTCTCTGGAAACACCATATATTTT
CASSQVLVSGNTIYF
>TRBJ2-5|.|14|TRBV6-2/TRBV6-3|.
TGTGCCAGCAGTCAATCACAGTACCAAGAGACCCAGTACTTC
CASSQSQYQETQYF
>TRBJ1-1|.|12|TRBV29-1|.
TGCAGCGTTGAAGGGCCCGGGACTGAAGCTTTCTTT
CSVEGPGTEAFF
>TRBJ1-2|.|14|TRBV19|.
TGTGCCAGTAGTATAGATCAGCGGGGCTATGGCTACACCTTC
CASSIDQRGYGYTF
>TRBJ1-4|.|15|TRBV7-2|.
TGTGCCAGCAGCCCAAGGGGTGGTCTGGGTGAAAAACTGTTTTTT
CASSPRGGLGEKLFF
>TRBJ2-1|.|16|TRBV7-3|TRBD2
TGTGCCAGCAGCCCGAAAGGGACTAGAGGGGACAATGAGCAGTTCTTC
CASSPKGTRGDNEQFF
>TRBJ2-3|.|15|TRBV5-1|.
TGCGCCAGCAGCCCGCTGACACTTAGCACAGATACGCAGTATTTT
CASSPLTLSTDTQYF
>TRBJ2-1|few|16|TRBV5-4|TRBD2
TGTGCCAGCAGCCCTAACCCTAGCGGGCGAAACAATGAGCAGTTCTTC
CASSPNPSGRNNEQFF
>TRBJ1-5|.|13|TRBV4-1|.
TGCGCCAGCAGCCCGACACCAAATCAGCCCCAGCATTTT
CASSPTPNQPQHF
>TRBJ1-1|few|12|TRBV5-1|.
TGCGCCAGCAGCTTGGGACAGGAGGTTACTTTCTTT
CASSLGQEVTFF
>TRBJ1-3|.|16|TRBV28|.
TGTGCCAGCAGTTTTGGACTCTCCAGCTCTGGAAACACCATATATTTT
CASSFGLSSSGNTIYF
>TRBJ1-2|.|13|TRBV12-3/TRBV12-4|TRBD1
TGTGCCAGCAGTCTGGGACAGAACTATGGCTACACCTTC
CASSLGQNYGYTF
>TRBJ1-1|.|13|TRBV15|.
TGTGCCACCGCTACCGGGGAGTACACTGAAGCTTTCTTT
CATATGEYTEAFF
>TRBJ2-5|few|15|TRBV2|TRBD2
TGTGCCAGCAGTGAGCGGAACCTCCGGGGGGGGACCCAGTACTTC
CASSERNLRGGTQYF
>TRBJ1-1|once|15|TRBV5-1|.
TGCGCCAGCAGCCTCCAGTCTGACAGATACACTGAAGCTTTCTTT
CASSLQSDRYTEAFF
>TRBJ2-2|.|15|TRBV5-4|.
TGTGCCAGCAGCCTCGCCAGGCACAACACCGGGGAGCTGTTTTTT
CASSLARHNTGELFF